This TCR beta chain was found in a study of T cell repertoires in cytomegalovirus infection. Study-wide context: Indications of both CMV infection and matching HLA type were provided by public TCR beta signatures. General observations from the study: Predominance within the ex vivo response was attributable to HLA-C-restricted CMV-specific TCR beta clonotypes.

MiXCR, applied by TCRdb to the reads, yields one record per CDR3 protein. The sample includes hundreds of thousands of distinct CDR3 sequences, roughly 31% of them seen just once. As concerns this clonotype: Antigen: not known.

CDR3 length equals 15 residues. Per germline, CDR1 MNHNY and CDR2 SVGAGI (reference sequence). V lost 4 bases and J lost 2, with 14 bases in between. The input for sequencing was cultured CD8+ T cells from PBMCs, taken from culture after CMV antigen stimulation. The sequence derives from a human donor in good health (CMV status not recorded). Some clones in this sample may be carry-over from other donors' samples. The chain has TRBV6-6 and TRBJ2-5; D possibly corresponds to TRBD2 (6 bases). The CDR3 sequence is CASSWGEETQETQYF. The CDR3 DNA reads as TGTGCCAGCAGTTGGGGGGAAGAAACACAAGAGACCCAGTACTTC.